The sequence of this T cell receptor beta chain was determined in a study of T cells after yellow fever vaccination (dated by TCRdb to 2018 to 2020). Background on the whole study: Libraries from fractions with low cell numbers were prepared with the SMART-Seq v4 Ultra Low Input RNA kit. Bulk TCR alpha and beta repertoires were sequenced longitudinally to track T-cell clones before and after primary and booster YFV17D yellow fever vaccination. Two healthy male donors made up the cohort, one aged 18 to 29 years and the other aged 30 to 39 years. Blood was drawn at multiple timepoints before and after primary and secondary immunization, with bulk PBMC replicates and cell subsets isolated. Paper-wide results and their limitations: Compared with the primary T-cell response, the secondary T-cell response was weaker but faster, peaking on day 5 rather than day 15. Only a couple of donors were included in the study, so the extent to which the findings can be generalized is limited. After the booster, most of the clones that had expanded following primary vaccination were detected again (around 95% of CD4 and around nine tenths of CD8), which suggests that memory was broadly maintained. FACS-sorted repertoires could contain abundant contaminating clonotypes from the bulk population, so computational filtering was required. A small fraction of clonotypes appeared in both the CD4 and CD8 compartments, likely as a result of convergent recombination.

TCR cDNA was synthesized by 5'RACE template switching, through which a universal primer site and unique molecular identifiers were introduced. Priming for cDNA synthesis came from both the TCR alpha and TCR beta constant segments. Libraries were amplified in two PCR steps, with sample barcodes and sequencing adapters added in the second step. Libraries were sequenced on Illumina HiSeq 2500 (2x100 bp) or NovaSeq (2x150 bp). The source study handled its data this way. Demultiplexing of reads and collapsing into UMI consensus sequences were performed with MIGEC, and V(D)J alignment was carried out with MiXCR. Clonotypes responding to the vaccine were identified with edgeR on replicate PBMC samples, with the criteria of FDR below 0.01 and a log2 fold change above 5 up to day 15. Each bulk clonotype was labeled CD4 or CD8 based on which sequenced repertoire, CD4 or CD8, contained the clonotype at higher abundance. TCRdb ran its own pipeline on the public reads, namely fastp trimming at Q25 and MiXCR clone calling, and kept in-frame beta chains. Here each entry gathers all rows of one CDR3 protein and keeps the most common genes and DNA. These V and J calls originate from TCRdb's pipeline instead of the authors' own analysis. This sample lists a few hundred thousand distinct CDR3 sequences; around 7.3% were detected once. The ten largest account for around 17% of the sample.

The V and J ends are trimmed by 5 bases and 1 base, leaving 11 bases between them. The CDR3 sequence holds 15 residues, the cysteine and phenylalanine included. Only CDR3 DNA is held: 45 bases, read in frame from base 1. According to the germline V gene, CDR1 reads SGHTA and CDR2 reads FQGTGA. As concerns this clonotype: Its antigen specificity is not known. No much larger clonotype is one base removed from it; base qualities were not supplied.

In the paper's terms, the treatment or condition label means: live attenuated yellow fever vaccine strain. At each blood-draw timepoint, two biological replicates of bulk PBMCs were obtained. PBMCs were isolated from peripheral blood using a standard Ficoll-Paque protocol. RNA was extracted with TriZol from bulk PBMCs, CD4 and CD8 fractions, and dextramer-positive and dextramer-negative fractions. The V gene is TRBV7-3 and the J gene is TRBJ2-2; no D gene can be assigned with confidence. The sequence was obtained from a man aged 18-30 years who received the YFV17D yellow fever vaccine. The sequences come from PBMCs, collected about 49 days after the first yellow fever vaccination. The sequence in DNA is TGTGCCAGCAGCGTAAACCCAGGGAACACCGGGGAGCTGTTTTTT. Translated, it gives CASSVNPGNTGELFF.